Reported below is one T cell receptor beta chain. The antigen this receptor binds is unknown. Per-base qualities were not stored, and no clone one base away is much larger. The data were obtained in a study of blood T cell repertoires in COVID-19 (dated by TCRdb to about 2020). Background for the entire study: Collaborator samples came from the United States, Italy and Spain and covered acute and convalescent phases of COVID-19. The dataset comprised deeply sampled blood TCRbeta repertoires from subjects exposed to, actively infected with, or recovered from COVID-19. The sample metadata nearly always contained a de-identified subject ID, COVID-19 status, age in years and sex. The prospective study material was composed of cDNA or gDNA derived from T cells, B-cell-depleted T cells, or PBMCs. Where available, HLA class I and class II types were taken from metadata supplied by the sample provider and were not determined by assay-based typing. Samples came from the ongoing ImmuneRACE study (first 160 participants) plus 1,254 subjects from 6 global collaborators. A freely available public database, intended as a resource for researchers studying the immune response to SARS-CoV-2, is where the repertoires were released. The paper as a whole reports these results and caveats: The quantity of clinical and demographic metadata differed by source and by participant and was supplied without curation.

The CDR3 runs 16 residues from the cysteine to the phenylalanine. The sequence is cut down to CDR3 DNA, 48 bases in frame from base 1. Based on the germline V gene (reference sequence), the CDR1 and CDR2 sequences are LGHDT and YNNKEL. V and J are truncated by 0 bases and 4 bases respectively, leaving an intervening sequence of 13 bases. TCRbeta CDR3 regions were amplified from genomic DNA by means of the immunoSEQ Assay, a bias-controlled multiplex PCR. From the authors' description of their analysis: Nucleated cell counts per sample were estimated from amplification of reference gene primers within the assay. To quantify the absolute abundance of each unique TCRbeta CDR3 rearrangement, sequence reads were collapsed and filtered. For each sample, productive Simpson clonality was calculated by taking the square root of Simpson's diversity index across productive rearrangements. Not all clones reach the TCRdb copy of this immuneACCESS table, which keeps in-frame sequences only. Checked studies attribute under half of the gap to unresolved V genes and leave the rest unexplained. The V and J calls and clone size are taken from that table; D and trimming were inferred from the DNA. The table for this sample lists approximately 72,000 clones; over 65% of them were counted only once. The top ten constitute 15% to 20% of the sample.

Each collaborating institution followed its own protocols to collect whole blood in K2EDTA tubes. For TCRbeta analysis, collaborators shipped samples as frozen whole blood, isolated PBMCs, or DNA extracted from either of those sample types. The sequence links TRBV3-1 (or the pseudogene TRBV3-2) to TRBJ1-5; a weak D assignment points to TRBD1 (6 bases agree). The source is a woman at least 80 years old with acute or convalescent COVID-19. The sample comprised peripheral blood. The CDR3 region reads CASSQDRGRGNQPQHF. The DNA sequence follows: TGTGCCAGCAGCCAAGACCGTGGCAGGGGAAATCAGCCCCAGCATTTT.